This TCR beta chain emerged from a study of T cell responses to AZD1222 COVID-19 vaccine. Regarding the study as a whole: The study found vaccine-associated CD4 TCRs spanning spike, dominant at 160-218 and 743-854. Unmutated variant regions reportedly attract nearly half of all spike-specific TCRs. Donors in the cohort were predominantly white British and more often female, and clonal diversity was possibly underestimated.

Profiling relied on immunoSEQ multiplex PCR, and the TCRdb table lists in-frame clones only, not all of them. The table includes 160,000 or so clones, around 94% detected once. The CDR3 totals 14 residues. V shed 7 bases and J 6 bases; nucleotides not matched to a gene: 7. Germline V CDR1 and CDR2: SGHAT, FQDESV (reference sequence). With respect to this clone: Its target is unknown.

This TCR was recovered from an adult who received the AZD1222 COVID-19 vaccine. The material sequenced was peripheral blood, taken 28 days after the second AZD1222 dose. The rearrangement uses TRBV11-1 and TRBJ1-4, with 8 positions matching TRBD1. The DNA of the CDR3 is TGTGCCAGCAACCCGGACAGGGACCATGAAAAACTGTTTTTT. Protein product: CASNPDRDHEKLFF.